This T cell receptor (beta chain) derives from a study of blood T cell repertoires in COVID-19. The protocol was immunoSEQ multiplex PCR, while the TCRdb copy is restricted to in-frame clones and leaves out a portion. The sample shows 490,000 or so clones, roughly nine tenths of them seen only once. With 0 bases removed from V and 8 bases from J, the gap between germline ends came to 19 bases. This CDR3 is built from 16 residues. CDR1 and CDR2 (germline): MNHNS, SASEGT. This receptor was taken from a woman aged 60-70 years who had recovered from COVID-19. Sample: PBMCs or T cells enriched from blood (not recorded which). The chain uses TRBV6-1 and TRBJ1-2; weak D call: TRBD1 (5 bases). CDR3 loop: CASSEAFIRGEVGYTF. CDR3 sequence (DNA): TGTGCCAGCAGTGAAGCGTTTATAAGGGGCGAGGTGGGCTACACCTTC.